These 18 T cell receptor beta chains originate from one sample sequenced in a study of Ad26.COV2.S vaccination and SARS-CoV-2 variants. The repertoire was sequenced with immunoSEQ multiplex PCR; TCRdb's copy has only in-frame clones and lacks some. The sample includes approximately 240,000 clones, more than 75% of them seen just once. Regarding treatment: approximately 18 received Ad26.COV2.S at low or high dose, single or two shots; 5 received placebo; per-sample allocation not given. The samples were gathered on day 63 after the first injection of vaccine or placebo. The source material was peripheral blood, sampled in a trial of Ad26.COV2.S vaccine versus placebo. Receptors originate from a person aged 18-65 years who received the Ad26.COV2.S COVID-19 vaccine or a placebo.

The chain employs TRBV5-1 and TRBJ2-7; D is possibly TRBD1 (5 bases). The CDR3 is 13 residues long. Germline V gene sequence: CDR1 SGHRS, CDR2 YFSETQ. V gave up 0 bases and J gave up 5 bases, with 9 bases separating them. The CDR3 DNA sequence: TGCGCCAGCAGCTTGGCCCAGGGCAACGAGCAGTACTTC. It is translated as CASSLAQGNEQYF.

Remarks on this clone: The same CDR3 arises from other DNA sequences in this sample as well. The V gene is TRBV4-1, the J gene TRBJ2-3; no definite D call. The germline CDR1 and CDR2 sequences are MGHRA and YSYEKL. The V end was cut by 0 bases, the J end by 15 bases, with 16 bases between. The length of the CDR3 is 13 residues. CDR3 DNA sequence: TGCGCCAGCAGCCAAGACAGTTGGAGAGAGCAATATTTT. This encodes CASSQDSWREQYF.

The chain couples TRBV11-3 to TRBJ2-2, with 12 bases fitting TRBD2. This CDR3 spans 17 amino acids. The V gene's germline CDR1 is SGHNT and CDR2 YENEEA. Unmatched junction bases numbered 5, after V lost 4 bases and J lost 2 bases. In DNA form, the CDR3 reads TGTGCCAGCAGCTGGGCTAGCGGGGGGGCTAACACCGGGGAGCTGTTTTTT. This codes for CASSWASGGANTGELFF.

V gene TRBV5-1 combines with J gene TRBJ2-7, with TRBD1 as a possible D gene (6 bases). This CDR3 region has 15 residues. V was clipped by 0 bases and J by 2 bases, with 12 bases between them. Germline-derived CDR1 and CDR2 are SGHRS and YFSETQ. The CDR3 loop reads CASSLGGQNTYEQYF. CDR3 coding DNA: TGCGCCAGCAGCTTGGGAGGACAGAATACCTACGAGCAGTACTTC.

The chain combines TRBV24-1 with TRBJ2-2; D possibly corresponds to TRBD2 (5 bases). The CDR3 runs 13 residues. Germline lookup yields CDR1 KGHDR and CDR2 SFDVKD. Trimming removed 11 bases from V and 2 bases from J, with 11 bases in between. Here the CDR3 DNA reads TGTGCCAGCCGACGGGAAAACACCGGGGAGCTGTTTTTT. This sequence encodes CASRRENTGELFF.

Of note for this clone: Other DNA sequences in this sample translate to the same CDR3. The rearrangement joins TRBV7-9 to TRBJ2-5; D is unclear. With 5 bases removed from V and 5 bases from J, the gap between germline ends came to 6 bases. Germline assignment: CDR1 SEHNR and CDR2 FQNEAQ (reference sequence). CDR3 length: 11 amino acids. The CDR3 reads CASSLLETQYF. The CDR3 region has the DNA TGTGCCAGCAGCCTCCTGGAGACCCAGTACTTC.

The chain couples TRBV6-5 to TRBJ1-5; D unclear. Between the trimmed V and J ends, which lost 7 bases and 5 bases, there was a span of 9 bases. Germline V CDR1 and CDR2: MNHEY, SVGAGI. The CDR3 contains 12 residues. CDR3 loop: CASTGTYQPQHF. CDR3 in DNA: TGTGCCAGCACGGGCACCTATCAGCCCCAGCATTTT.

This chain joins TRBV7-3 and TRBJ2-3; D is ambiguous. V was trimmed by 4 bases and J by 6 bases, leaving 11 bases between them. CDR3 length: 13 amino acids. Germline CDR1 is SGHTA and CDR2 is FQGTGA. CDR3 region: CASSSSTPDTQYF. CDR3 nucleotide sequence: TGTGCCAGCAGCTCTTCGACCCCGGATACGCAGTATTTT.

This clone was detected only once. For the CDR3, the DNA is TGTGCCACCAGCAGAGACACCAGCGGGGCCGAGCAGTTCTTC. It is translated as CATSRDTSGAEQFF. The chain recombines TRBV15 with TRBJ2-1; 7 nucleotides align to TRBD2. The CDR3 has 14 amino acids. V dropped 0 bases and J dropped 10; count of bases not matched to a gene: 6. Germline CDR1 is LNHNV and CDR2 is YYDKDF (reference sequence).

The CDR3, as DNA: TGTGCCAGCAGCGTATTGGGGCAGGGAACTAATGAGCAGTTCTTC. As protein: CASSVLGQGTNEQFF. The chain has TRBV5-6 and TRBJ2-1; weak D call: TRBD1 (5 bases). Trimming shortened V by 4 bases and J by 7 bases, and 18 bases separated the two germline ends. This CDR3 has 15 residues. Germline values: CDR1 SGHDT, CDR2 YYEEEE.

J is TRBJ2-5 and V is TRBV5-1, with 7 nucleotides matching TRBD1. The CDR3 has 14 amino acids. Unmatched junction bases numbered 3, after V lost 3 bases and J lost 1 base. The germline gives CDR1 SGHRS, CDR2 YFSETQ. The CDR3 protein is CASSSDRPQETQYF. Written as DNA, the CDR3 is TGCGCCAGCAGCTCGGACAGGCCCCAAGAGACCCAGTACTTC. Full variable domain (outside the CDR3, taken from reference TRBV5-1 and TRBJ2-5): KAGVTQTPRYLIKTRGQQVTLSCSPISGHRSVSWYQQTPGQGLQFLFEYFSETQRNKGNFPGRFSGRQFSNSRSEMNVSTLELGDSALYLCASSSDRPQETQYFGPGTRLLVL.

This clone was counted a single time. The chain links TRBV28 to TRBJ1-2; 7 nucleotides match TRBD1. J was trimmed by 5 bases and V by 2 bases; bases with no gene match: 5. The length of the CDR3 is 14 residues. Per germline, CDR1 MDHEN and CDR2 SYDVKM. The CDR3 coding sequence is TGTGCCAGCAGTTTAACGGACAGGACGTATGGCTACACCTTC. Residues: CASSLTDRTYGYTF.

The CDR3 loop is CASSPRDRAGSGELFF. The CDR3 DNA reads as TGTGCCAGCAGCCCCCGGGACAGAGCTGGGTCCGGGGAGCTGTTTTTT. The V and J genes are TRBV7-3 and TRBJ2-2; 7 bases agree with TRBD1. The CDR3 totals 16 residues. Looked up from germline, CDR1 is SGHTA and CDR2 is FQGTGA. After removal of 5 bases from V and 6 bases from J, the junction contained 12 bases not matched to a gene.

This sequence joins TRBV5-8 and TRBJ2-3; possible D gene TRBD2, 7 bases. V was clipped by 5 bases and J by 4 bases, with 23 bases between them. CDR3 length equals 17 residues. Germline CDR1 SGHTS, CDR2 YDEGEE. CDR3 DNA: TGTGCCAGCAGAGGGCGAGGGGGGGACCCCGGCCCAGATACGCAGTATTTT. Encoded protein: CASRGRGGDPGPDTQYF. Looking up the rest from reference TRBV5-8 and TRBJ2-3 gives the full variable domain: EAGVTQSPTHLIKTRGQQATLRCSPISGHTSVYWYQQALGLGLQFLLWYDEGEERNRGNFPPRFSGRQFPNYSSELNVNALELEDSALYLCASRGRGGDPGPDTQYFGPGTRLTVL.

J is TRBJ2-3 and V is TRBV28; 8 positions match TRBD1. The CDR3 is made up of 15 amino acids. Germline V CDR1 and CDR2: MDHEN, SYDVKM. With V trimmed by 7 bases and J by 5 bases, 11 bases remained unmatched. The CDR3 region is CASTSGRQGRDTQYF. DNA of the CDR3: TGTGCCAGCACCTCGGGGAGACAGGGGAGAGATACGCAGTATTTT.

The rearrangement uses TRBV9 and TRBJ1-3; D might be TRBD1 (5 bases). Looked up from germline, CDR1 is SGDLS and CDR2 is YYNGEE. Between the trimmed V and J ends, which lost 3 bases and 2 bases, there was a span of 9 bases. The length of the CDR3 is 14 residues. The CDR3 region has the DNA TGTGCCAGCAGCGCGGGGACCGCTGGAAACACCATATATTTT. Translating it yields CASSAGTAGNTIYF.

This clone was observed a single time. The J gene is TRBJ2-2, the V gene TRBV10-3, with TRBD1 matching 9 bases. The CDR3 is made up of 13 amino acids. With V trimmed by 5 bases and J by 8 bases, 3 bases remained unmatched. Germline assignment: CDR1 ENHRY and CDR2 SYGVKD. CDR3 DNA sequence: TGTGCCATCAGTTGGGACAGGGAAGGGGAGCTGTTTTTT. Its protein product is CAISWDREGELFF.

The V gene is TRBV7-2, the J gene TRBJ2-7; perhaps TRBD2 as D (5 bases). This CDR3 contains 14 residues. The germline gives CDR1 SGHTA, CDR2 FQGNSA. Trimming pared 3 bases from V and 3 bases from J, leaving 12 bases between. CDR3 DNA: TGTGCCAGCAGCTTTCAGATGAGGGACTACGAGCAGTACTTC. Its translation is CASSFQMRDYEQYF.